The 6 T cell receptor beta chains reported below all come from one sample, sequenced in a study of shared clonotypes between healthy human individuals. Produced via immunoSEQ multiplex PCR; TCRdb's table is partial and in-frame only. The sample lists roughly 650,000 clones, almost 97% occurring once. The source material was naive CD4+ T cells sorted from blood. Described subset: CD45RA+ positively selected. The receptors shown here come from a woman in her 30s in good health.

This CDR3 is CASSNREMRNTIYF. The CDR3 DNA reads as TGTGCCAGCAGTAACAGGGAAATGAGAAACACCATATATTTT. V is TRBV6-5 and J is TRBJ1-3, with TRBD1 as a possible D gene (6 bases). V shed 5 bases and J shed 5 bases, with 13 bases lying between them. Germline V lookup: CDR1 MNHEY, CDR2 SVGAGI. This CDR3 spans 14 amino acids.

The V gene is TRBV29-1, the J gene TRBJ1-2, with a possible D match to TRBD1 (5 bases). The germline gives CDR1 SQVTM, CDR2 ANQGSEA. This CDR3 spans 11 amino acids. V was clipped by 4 bases and J by 4 bases, with 7 bases between them. CDR3: CSVATAYGYTF. CDR3 nucleotide sequence: TGCAGCGTTGCGACAGCCTATGGCTACACCTTC.

The chain combines TRBV28 with TRBJ2-3; TRBD2 aligns across 11 bases. Germline assignment: CDR1 MDHEN and CDR2 SYDVKM. This CDR3 spans 18 amino acids. J gave up 5 bases and V 3 bases, and 13 bases lay outside the gene matches. The CDR3 protein is CASSFVGLAGGLRDTQYF. In DNA form, the CDR3 reads TGTGCCAGCAGTTTTGTGGGGTTAGCGGGAGGGCTTAGAGATACGCAGTATTTT. Combining the CDR3 with reference TRBV28 and TRBJ2-3 gives the whole variable domain DVKVTQSSRYLVKRTGEKVFLECVQDMDHENMFWYRQDPGLGLRLIYFSYDVKMKEKGDIPEGYSVSREKKERFSLILESASTNQTSMYLCASSFVGLAGGLRDTQYFGPGTRLTVL.

V gene TRBV19 combines with J gene TRBJ2-1; no clear D. The length of the CDR3 is 15 residues. From germline, CDR1 is LNHDA and CDR2 SQIVND (reference sequence). V was shortened by 3 bases and J by 3 bases, with 12 bases between the two germline ends. As DNA, the CDR3 is TGTGCCAGTAGTATCCGAACAGTTGGCTACAATGAGCAGTTCTTC. As protein: CASSIRTVGYNEQFF.

The chain couples TRBV4-1 to TRBJ2-2; the D is unclear. CDR3 length equals 15 residues. Trimming took off 1 base at V and 7 bases at J, with 13 bases between the two ends. CDR1 MGHRA and CDR2 YSYEKL come from the germline V gene. The CDR3 DNA is TGCGCCAGCAGCCAAGTTAGATGGAAGGGCGGGGAGCTGTTTTTT. Protein product: CASSQVRWKGGELFF.

The rearrangement links TRBV19 to TRBJ2-1; 15 bases are a match to TRBD2. The CDR3 totals 16 residues. V lost 9 bases, J lost 12 bases, and 15 bases stayed unmatched. The germline V gene encodes CDR1 LNHDA and CDR2 SQIVND (reference sequence). Written as DNA, the CDR3 is TGTGCCAGCCGGACTAGCGGGAGGGAACGAGGAGGCGGGCAGTTCTTC. Translated: CASRTSGRERGGGQFF.